This T cell receptor (beta chain) was documented in a study of shared clonotypes between healthy human individuals. Of note for this clone: Its specificity is unknown.

Naive CD8 cells, CD45RO-negative and positively selected for CCR7, excluded terminally differentiated effector memory CD45RA+ cells. Produced via immunoSEQ multiplex PCR; TCRdb's table is partial and in-frame only. The table shows roughly 2,000,000 clones, with about 95% occurring only once. The CDR3 runs 15 residues. With 0 bases removed from V and 8 bases from J, the gap between germline ends came to 16 bases. The germline CDR1 and CDR2 sequences are MNHEY and SMNVEV (reference sequence). General study findings and limits: Relative to clonotypes present in all four donors, those not shared had lower generation probabilities. The sharing of about 5.3% of naive CD4 clonotypes was seen across a handful of donors. For sorted subsets, rarefaction showed incomplete sequencing despite large depth. Few donors restricted represented genetic and exposure-history diversity.

The material sequenced was naive CD8+ T cells sorted from blood. The receptor was isolated from a man aged 18 to 30 in good health. The V gene is TRBV27, the J gene TRBJ1-2, with a weak D call TRBD1 (6 bases). The CDR3 DNA sequence: TGTGCCAGCAGTTTATCGTCTGGGGGCTTGTACGGCTACACCTTC. It is translated as CASSLSSGGLYGYTF.